This TCR beta chain was identified in a study of monozygotic twins with inflammatory bowel disease. Broader study findings: Patient repertoires may have gained variability from differing immunosuppressive treatments.

cDNA was produced in eight separate reactions per sample. Using the 5' RACE reads, TCRdb records one entry per CDR3 protein without DNA. The listing records some 400,000 distinct CDR3 sequences. Whole blood that had not undergone T cell sorting provided the isolated total RNA. A note on this clonotype: Antigen: not known.

Per the germline V gene, CDR1 is MGHRA and CDR2 is YSYEKL. The CDR3 is 14 amino acids. The sequence came from a human donor with ulcerative colitis or Crohn's disease, or a healthy co-twin of an affected twin (not recorded which). Material for sequencing was blood. The chain couples TRBV4-1 to TRBJ1-2. The CDR3 spells CASSQGQTNYGYTF.